This TCR beta chain was found in a study of shared clonotypes between healthy human individuals. On the study more broadly: Three CD4 naive, three CD4 memory, two CD8 naive and one CD8 memory plate were used per donor.

Study-level points and caveats: Roughly 5% of naive CD4 clonotypes were shared across several donors. Tissue TCR repertoires likely differ from these blood-only repertoires.

A remark on this clone: Its specificity is not known.

The naive CD8 subset, CD45RO-negative cells positively selected for CCR7, excluded terminally differentiated effector memory CD45RA+ cells. This CDR3 region has 14 residues. Germline CDR1 LNHDA, CDR2 SQIVND (reference sequence). The V gene lost 9 bases and the J gene lost 0 bases, with 12 bases spanning the gap. Measured with immunoSEQ multiplex PCR; TCRdb has only the in-frame clones, and not every one. The data hold about 2.2 million clones, with just over 90% observed a single time. Sequenced sample: naive CD8+ T cells from PBMCs. This TCR came from a young man in good health. Some clones in this sample may be carry-over from other donors' samples. The chain is built from TRBV19 and TRBJ1-3; D may be TRBD1 (5 bases). The DNA of the CDR3 is TGTGCCAGCCGAGGAGGGGCCTCTGGAAACACCATATATTTT. Translated, it gives CASRGGASGNTIYF.